This T cell receptor (beta chain) was sequenced in a study of blood T cell repertoires in COVID-19. Background on the study: Italy, Spain and the United States were the sources of the convalescent and acute COVID-19 samples. PBMCs, B-cell-depleted T cells, or T cells were the source of the cDNA or gDNA that made up the material.

The CDR3 spans 13 residues. Germline CDR1 GTSNPN, CDR2 SVGIG (reference sequence). V was cut by 4 bases and J by 8 bases, with 18 bases left in between. As originally analysed: The authors estimated nucleated cell counts from reference gene primer amplification. This table comes from immunoSEQ multiplex PCR, and its TCRdb copy is limited to in-frame clones, with some not included. D and trimming were read from the DNA, whereas the V and J calls and clone size are those reported in that table. The data show tens of thousands of clones, roughly three quarters seen once. Sequences were obtained from peripheral blood. The chain is built from TRBV30 and TRBJ2-7; D may be TRBD2 (5 bases). This receptor was identified in a human donor in a cohort sampled during active COVID-19. CDR3 nucleotides: TGTGCCTGGACCCCGGAGAGGGATGGGCAGCAGTACTTC. Translated, it gives CAWTPERDGQQYF.